These T cell receptor beta chains were read from a single sample in a study of vaccination effects on CD4 cells after COVID-19. Sequenced by immunoSEQ multiplex PCR; TCRdb stores in-frame clones only, minus some. The table shows 35,000 to 40,000 clones, with about 78% occurring only once. These receptors' targets are unknown. The specimen was CD4+ T cells from PBMCs cultured with HCoV-NL63 spike peptides, collected before COVID-19 vaccination. The receptors derive from a human donor who had a prior SARS-CoV-2 infection. CDR3s include the opening cysteine and the closing phenylalanine or tryptophan. The D gene is left open where the match is weak. Expanded clones get a size class; other rows say once, few or many, or leave the size out.

d_gene,len,j_gene,v_gene,abundance,CDR3aa,CDR3nt
.,14,TRBJ2-7,TRBV4-1,.,CASSQELQGREQYF,TGCGCCAGCAGCCAAGAATTACAGGGGAGGGAGCAGTACTTC
.,15,TRBJ2-1,TRBV5-6,.,CASSLVEKTSNEQFF,TGTGCCAGCAGCTTGGTCGAAAAGACGAGCAATGAGCAGTTCTTC
TRBD1,15,TRBJ2-7,TRBV6-2/TRBV6-3,.,CASSYEGQGVYEQYF,TGTGCCAGCAGTTACGAGGGACAGGGGGTATACGAGCAGTACTTC
.,15,TRBJ2-7,TRBV11-3,once,CASSLVQGGAYEQYF,TGTGCCAGCAGCTTAGTACAGGGGGGGGCCTACGAGCAGTACTTC
TRBD2,15,TRBJ2-7,TRBV7-2,.,CASSRGTSGRWEQYF,TGTGCCAGCAGCCGGGGGACTAGCGGGAGATGGGAGCAGTACTTC
.,13,TRBJ1-2,TRBV7-2,.,CASSLAWEGGYTF,TGTGCCAGCAGCTTAGCTTGGGAGGGGGGCTACACCTTC
.,14,TRBJ2-2,TRBV2,.,CASSYFGTNGELFF,TGTGCCAGCAGTTACTTCGGAACTAACGGGGAGCTGTTTTTT
TRBD1,11,TRBJ1-2,TRBV29-1,.,CSAKTGHGYTF,TGCAGCGCTAAGACAGGGCATGGCTACACCTTC
TRBD1,14,TRBJ1-4,TRBV30,.,CAWSADRGHEKLFF,TGTGCCTGGAGTGCGGACAGGGGGCATGAAAAACTGTTTTTT
.,15,TRBJ2-3,TRBV18,few,CASSPATGRIDTQYF,TGTGCCAGCTCACCAGCGACAGGGAGGATTGATACGCAGTATTTT
TRBD2,14,TRBJ2-7,TRBV7-9,.,CASSLVAGHYEQYF,TGTGCCAGCAGCTTAGTAGCGGGACACTACGAGCAGTACTTC
TRBD2,15,TRBJ2-7,TRBV30,.,CAWREITSGSYEQYF,TGTGCCTGGAGGGAAATCACTAGCGGGAGTTACGAGCAGTACTTC